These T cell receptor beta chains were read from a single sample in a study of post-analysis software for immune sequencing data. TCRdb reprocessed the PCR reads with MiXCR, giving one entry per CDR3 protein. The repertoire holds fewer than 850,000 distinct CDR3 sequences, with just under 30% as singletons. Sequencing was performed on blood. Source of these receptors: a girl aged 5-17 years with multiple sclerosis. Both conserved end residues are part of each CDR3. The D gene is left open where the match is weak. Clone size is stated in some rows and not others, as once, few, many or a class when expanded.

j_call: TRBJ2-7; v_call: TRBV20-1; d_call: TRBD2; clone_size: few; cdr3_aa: CSWQQGMTSGSHEQYF; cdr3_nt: TGCAGTTGGCAACAGGGTATGACTAGCGGGAGCCACGAGCAGTACTTC
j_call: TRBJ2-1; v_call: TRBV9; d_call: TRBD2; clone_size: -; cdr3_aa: CASSVEQREGPYNEQFF; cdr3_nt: TGTGCCAGCAGCGTAGAGCAGCGGGAGGGCCCCTACAATGAGCAGTTCTTC
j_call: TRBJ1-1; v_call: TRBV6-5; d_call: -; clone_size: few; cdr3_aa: CASSYGPYTEAFF; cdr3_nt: TGTGCCAGCAGTTACGGCCCGTACACTGAAGCTTTCTTT
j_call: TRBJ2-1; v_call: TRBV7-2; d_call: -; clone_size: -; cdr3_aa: CASSFRVMNHNEQFF; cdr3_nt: TGTGCCAGCAGCTTCCGGGTCATGAACCACAATGAGCAGTTCTTC
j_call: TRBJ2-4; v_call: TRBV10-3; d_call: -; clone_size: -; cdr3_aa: CAISELGAKNIQYF; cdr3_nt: TGTGCCATCAGTGAGTTAGGAGCCAAAAACATTCAGTACTTC
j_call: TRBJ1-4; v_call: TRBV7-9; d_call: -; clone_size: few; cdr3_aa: CASSSPGPLEKLFF; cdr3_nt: TGTGCCAGCAGCTCGCCGGGACCGCTTGAAAAACTGTTTTTT
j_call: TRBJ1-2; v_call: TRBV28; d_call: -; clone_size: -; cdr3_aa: CASSPGPRGCGYTF; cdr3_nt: TGTGCCAGCAGTCCCGGGCCCCGGGGCTGTGGCTACACCTTC
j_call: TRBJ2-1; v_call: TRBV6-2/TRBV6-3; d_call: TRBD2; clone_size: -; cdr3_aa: CASSYRTSGPSEQFF; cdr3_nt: TGTGCCAGCAGTTATCGGACTAGCGGCCCTTCCGAGCAGTTCTTC
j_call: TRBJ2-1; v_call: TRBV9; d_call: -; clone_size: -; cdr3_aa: CASSFNTGAYNEQFF; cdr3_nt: TGTGCCAGCAGCTTTAATACTGGGGCTTACAATGAGCAGTTCTTC
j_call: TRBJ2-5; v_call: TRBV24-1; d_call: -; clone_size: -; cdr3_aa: CATSDNRYQETQYF; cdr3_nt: TGTGCCACCAGTGATAACCGTTACCAAGAGACCCAGTACTTC
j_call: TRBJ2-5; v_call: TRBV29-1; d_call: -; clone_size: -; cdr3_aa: CSVQGTPGAQYF; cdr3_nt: TGCAGCGTGCAGGGGACCCCAGGGGCCCAGTACTTC
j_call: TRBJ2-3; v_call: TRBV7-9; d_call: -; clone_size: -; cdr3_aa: CASSPSTGPDTQYF; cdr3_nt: TGTGCCAGCAGCCCCTCGACGGGTCCAGATACGCAGTATTTT
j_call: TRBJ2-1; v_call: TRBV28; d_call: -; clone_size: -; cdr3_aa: CASSRGGAGQGNEQFF; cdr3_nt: TGTGCCAGCAGCCGGGGAGGGGCGGGACAAGGCAATGAGCAGTTCTTC
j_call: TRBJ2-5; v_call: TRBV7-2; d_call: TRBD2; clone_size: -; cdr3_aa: CASSLDLLPGLAGGRETQYF; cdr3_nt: TGTGCCAGCAGCTTGGACCTCTTACCGGGACTAGCGGGAGGGCGGGAGACCCAGTACTTC
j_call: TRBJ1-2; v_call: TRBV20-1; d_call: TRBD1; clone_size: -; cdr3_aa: CSAATGADKSGGYTF; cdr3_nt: TGCAGTGCGGCGACAGGGGCAGACAAGTCTGGGGGCTACACCTTC
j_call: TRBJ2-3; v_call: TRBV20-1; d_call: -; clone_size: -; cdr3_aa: CSASLAGRPADTQYF; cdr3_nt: TGCAGTGCTAGTCTGGCGGGGCGGCCGGCAGATACGCAGTATTTT
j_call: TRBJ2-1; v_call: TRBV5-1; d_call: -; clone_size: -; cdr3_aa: CASSSRRSGETQFF; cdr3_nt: TGCGCCAGCAGCTCCCGACGGAGTGGAGAGACCCAGTTCTTC
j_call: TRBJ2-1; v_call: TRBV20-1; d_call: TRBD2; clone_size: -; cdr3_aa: CSASHGTTLRDEQFF; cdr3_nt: TGCAGTGCTAGCCACGGGACTACCTTGAGGGATGAGCAGTTCTTC
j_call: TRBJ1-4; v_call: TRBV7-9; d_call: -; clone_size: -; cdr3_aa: CASSQGVGAPNEKLFF; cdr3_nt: TGTGCCAGCAGCCAAGGAGTGGGGGCTCCTAATGAAAAACTGTTTTTT
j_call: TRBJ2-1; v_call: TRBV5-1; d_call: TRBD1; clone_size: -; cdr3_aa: CASRDSGHEQFF; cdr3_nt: TGCGCCAGTAGGGACAGCGGCCACGAGCAGTTCTTC
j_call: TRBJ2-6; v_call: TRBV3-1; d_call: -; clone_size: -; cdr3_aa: CASSPDTSGASVLTF; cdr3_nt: TGTGCCAGCAGCCCAGACACCTCTGGGGCCAGCGTCCTGACTTTC
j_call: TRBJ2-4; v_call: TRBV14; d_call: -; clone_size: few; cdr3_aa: CASSQGVGQQNIQYF; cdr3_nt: TGTGCCAGCAGCCAGGGAGTCGGACAGCAGAACATTCAGTACTTC
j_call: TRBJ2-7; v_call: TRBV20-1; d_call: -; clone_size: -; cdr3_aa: CSAPAGEYEQYF; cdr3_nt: TGCAGTGCCCCAGCAGGGGAGTACGAGCAGTACTTC
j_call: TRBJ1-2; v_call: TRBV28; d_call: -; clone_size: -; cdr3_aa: CASSVAFGTGYTF; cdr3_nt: TGTGCCAGCAGTGTCGCATTTGGGACTGGCTACACCTTC
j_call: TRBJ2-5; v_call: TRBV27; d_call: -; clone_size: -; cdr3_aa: CASRPGHGQEGQETQYF; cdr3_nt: TGTGCCAGCAGACCAGGACATGGGCAGGAGGGCCAAGAGACCCAGTACTTC
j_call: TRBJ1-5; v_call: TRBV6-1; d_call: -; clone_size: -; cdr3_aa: CASSSTAGNQPQHF; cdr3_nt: TGTGCCAGCAGTTCCACAGCCGGCAATCAGCCCCAGCATTTT
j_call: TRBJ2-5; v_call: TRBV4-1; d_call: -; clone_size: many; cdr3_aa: CASSQGLGGPLRKTQYF; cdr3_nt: TGCGCCAGCAGCCAAGGTTTGGGGGGCCCTCTTCGAAAGACCCAGTACTTC
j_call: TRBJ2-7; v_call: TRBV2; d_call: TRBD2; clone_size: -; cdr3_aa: CASRAPSGRADEQYF; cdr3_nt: TGTGCCAGCAGAGCGCCCAGCGGGAGGGCCGACGAGCAGTACTTC
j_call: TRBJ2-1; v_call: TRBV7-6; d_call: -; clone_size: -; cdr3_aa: CASSDLAKSSYNEQFF; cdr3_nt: TGTGCCAGCAGCGACCTAGCAAAGTCTTCCTACAATGAGCAGTTCTTC
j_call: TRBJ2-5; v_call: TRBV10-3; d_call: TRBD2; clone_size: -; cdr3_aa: CAIGGGLAGGQETQYF; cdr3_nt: TGTGCCATCGGAGGGGGCCTAGCGGGGGGCCAAGAGACCCAGTACTTC
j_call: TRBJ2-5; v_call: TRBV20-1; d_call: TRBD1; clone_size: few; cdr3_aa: CSARGIGDRGTETQYF; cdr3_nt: TGCAGTGCTAGGGGAATCGGGGACAGGGGTACTGAGACCCAGTACTTC
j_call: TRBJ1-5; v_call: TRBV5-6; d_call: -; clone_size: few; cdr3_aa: CASSLGFAGRNQPQHF; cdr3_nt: TGTGCCAGCAGCTTGGGGTTTGCAGGGCGCAATCAGCCCCAGCATTTT
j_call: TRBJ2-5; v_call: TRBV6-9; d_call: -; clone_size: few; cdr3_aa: CASRLGHQETQYF; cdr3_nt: TGTGCCAGCAGACTGGGACACCAAGAGACCCAGTACTTC
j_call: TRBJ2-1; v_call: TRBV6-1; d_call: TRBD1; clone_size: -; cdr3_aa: CASSGQHVGQFNEQFF; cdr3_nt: TGTGCCAGCAGTGGCCAACACGTGGGACAGTTCAATGAGCAGTTCTTC
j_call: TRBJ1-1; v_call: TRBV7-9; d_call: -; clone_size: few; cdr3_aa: CASSPLRGRTEAFF; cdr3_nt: TGTGCCAGCAGCCCACTGCGGGGAAGAACTGAAGCTTTCTTT